The 17 T cell receptor beta chains in this list originate from one sample, sequenced in a study of OX40 agonist ivuxolimab in advanced cancers. Clones were read by immunoSEQ multiplex PCR, and TCRdb kept only the in-frame ones, dropping some. The profile shows some 57,000 clones, about nine tenths of them singletons. The starting material was CD4+ or CD8+ T cells sorted from blood, obtained in a trial of the OX40 agonist ivuxolimab. All receptors come from an adult with an advanced solid tumor such as melanoma, head and neck, liver or kidney cancer.

CDR3 bases: TGTGCCAGCAGTATGCAGAGAGACTATGGCTACACCTTC. It encodes CASSMQRDYGYTF. The chain has TRBV2 and TRBJ1-2; D gene uncertain. Germline lookup yields CDR1 SNHLY and CDR2 FYNNEI. The CDR3 covers 13 residues. The V end lost 5 bases, the J end lost 3 bases, and 10 bases lay between the germline ends.

CDR3 region: CAISDFSAVGSSYNEQFF. The DNA for the CDR3 is TGTGCCATCAGTGATTTTAGCGCGGTGGGGAGCTCCTACAATGAGCAGTTCTTC. This rearrangement joins TRBV10-3 to TRBJ2-1, with D possibly being TRBD2 (5 bases). This CDR3 region has 18 residues. Germline-derived CDR1 and CDR2 are ENHRY and SYGVKD. Trimming took off 3 bases at V and 0 bases at J, with 18 bases between the two ends.

CDR3 amino acids: CAWSVGYGYTF. The CDR3 nucleotides read TGTGCCTGGAGTGTGGGCTATGGCTACACCTTC. The chain carries TRBV30 and TRBJ1-2; D not certain. V was shortened by 0 bases and J by 4 bases, with 3 bases between the two germline ends. The CDR3 sequence is 11 residues long. Germline V lookup: CDR1 GTSNPN, CDR2 SVGIG (reference sequence).

The V gene is TRBV7-2, the J gene TRBJ2-7, with D possibly matching TRBD2 (6 bases). Trimming pared 7 bases from V and 0 bases from J, leaving 13 bases between. CDR3 length: 14 residues. Per the germline V gene, CDR1 is SGHTA and CDR2 is FQGNSA. The CDR3 coding sequence is TGTGCCAGCATCGGGGGTTTTCACTCCTACGAGCAGTACTTC. This sequence encodes CASIGGFHSYEQYF.

The chain is built from TRBV27 and TRBJ2-3, with D possibly TRBD2 on 7 matching bases. The V end lost 1 base, the J end lost 2 bases, and 10 bases lay between the germline ends. This CDR3 comprises 15 residues. Germline CDR1 MNHEY, CDR2 SMNVEV (reference sequence). Here the CDR3 DNA reads TGTGCCAGCAGTTTATACGGGGGGCTCACAGATACGCAGTATTTT. It translates to CASSLYGGLTDTQYF.

This clone was observed a single time. The chain links TRBV19 to TRBJ2-1; 9 positions match TRBD1. With 6 bases clipped from V and 7 bases from J, the junction kept 7 bases outside the gene matches. The CDR3 loop spans 14 amino acids. Germline V gene sequence: CDR1 LNHDA, CDR2 SQIVND (reference sequence). CDR3 amino acids: CASRVTGGRNEQFF. DNA of the CDR3: TGTGCCAGTAGGGTGACAGGGGGACGGAATGAGCAGTTCTTC.

V usage is TRBV9 and J usage is TRBJ1-4; the match to TRBD1 covers 7 bases. CDR1 SGDLS and CDR2 YYNGEE come from the germline V gene. This CDR3 is 15 amino acids long. With 4 bases clipped from V and 3 bases from J, the junction kept 6 bases outside the gene matches. In nucleotides, the CDR3 is TGTGCCAGCAGCACCGACAGGGAAGCTAATGAAAAACTGTTTTTT. Translation gives CASSTDREANEKLFF.

This clone occurred once. One end of the junction is discordant with germline, which a read error may explain. The chain recombines TRBV7-7 with TRBJ2-5, with 12 bases matching TRBD1. This CDR3 contains 16 residues. Per the germline V gene, CDR1 is SSHAT and CDR2 is FNYEAQ (reference sequence). This CDR3 is CASSLEGTGGRETQYF. Written as DNA, the CDR3 is TGTGCTAGCAGCTTAGAAGGGACAGGGGGCAGAGAGACCCAGTACTTC.

This clone was counted only a few times. The chain combines TRBV9 with TRBJ1-3; D is uncertain. CDR3 length: 13 amino acids. In germline, CDR1 is SGDLS, CDR2 YYNGEE. V lost 0 bases and J lost 9, with 10 bases in between. The CDR3 region is CASSVGDGVTIYF. CDR3 DNA: TGTGCCAGCAGCGTAGGTGACGGAGTCACCATATATTTT.

The CDR3 loop is CDGQQMNTEAFF. The CDR3 coding sequence is TGTGATGGGCAGCAGATGAACACTGAAGCTTTCTTT. V is TRBV7-8 and J is TRBJ1-1; the D is unclear. From germline, CDR1 is SGHVS and CDR2 FQNEAQ. This CDR3 region has 12 residues.

V and J are TRBV5-5 and TRBJ2-7; D is perhaps TRBD1 or TRBD2 (5 bases each). The CDR3 consists of 15 residues. The V end lost 0 bases, the J end lost 9 bases, and 19 bases lay between the germline ends. Germline loops: CDR1 SGHKS, CDR2 YYEKEE (reference sequence). The CDR3 DNA is TGTGCCAGCAGCTTGGAAGAGGGACGGCCCACTGGGCAGTACTTC. This translates into CASSLEEGRPTGQYF.

This chain joins TRBV27 and TRBJ2-5; 10 positions agree with TRBD2. Germline CDR1 MNHEY, CDR2 SMNVEV (reference sequence). V was clipped by 5 bases and J by 4 bases; unmatched bases: 7. The CDR3 consists of 15 residues. CDR3 nucleotides: TGTGCCAGCAGTGCCGCCCTAGCGGGGGTAGAGACCCAGTACTTC. It is translated as CASSAALAGVETQYF.

Here the CDR3 reads CASSLLDGGYYGYTF. In nucleotides, the CDR3 is TGTGCCAGCAGCTTACTGGATGGGGGGTACTATGGCTACACCTTC. The chain joins TRBV6-5 to TRBJ1-2, with D possibly being TRBD1 (5 bases). Germline V gene sequence: CDR1 MNHEY, CDR2 SVGAGI. This CDR3 has 15 residues. V dropped 6 bases and J dropped 3 bases, with 17 bases sitting between them.

The chain couples TRBV4-1 to TRBJ1-5, with 8 nucleotides matching TRBD1. This CDR3 contains 16 residues. Germline CDR1 MGHRA, CDR2 YSYEKL. After removal of 0 bases from V and 3 bases from J, the junction contained 4 bases not matched to a gene. The CDR3 reads CASSQDRTGTNQPQHF. The CDR3 DNA reads TGCGCCAGCAGCCAAGATCGGACAGGGACCAATCAGCCCCAGCATTTT.

The rearrangement joins TRBV7-2 to TRBJ1-5, with D perhaps matching TRBD1 (5 bases). Germline assignment: CDR1 SGHTA and CDR2 FQGNSA. The CDR3 has 16 amino acids. The V end was cut by 1 base, the J end by 1 base, with 11 bases between. CDR3 protein: CASSLVTGPSNQPQHF. The CDR3 DNA is TGTGCCAGCAGCTTAGTCACGGGGCCGAGCAATCAGCCCCAGCATTTT.

In its sample, this clone was seen a few times. The rearrangement joins TRBV7-9 to TRBJ1-1; 10 bases fit TRBD1. The CDR3 totals 17 residues. Per germline, CDR1 SEHNR and CDR2 FQNEAQ (reference sequence). The junction had 9 bases not matched to a gene; V was cut back by 0 bases and J by 5 bases. CDR3 in amino acids: CASSLARTGGRRTEAFF. CDR3 DNA sequence: TGTGCCAGCAGCTTAGCGAGGACAGGGGGTAGGAGGACTGAAGCTTTCTTT.

The V and J genes are TRBV7-9 and TRBJ2-5; 7 positions match TRBD2. Germline loops: CDR1 SEHNR, CDR2 FQNEAQ (reference sequence). With V trimmed by 8 bases and J by 5 bases, 14 bases remained unmatched. The CDR3 has 15 residues. The DNA of the CDR3 is TGTGCCAGCTCAAAAAGCGGGGACCTCCGGGAGACCCAGTACTTC. Amino acids: CASSKSGDLRETQYF.